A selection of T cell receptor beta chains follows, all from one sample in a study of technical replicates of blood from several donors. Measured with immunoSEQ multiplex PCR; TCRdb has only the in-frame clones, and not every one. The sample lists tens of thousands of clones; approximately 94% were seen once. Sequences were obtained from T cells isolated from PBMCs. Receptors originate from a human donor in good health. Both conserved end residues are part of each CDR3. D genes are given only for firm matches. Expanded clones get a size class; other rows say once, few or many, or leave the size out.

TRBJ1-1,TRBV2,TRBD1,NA,CASSEARSGGITFF,TGTGCCAGCAGTGAAGCGCGGTCAGGGGGCATAACTTTCTTT
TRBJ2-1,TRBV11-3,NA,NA,CASSLGPSSYNEQFF,TGTGCCAGCAGTTTAGGGCCCTCCTCCTACAATGAGCAGTTCTTC
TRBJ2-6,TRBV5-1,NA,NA,CASSPGVTGANVLTF,TGCGCCAGCAGCCCAGGGGTTACTGGGGCCAACGTCCTGACTTTC
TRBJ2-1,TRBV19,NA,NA,CASNRGSSEYNEQFF,TGTGCCAGTAACCGCGGATCTAGCGAGTACAATGAGCAGTTCTTC
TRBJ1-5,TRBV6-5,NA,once,CASSYGSNQPQHF,TGTGCCAGCAGTTACGGCAGCAATCAGCCCCAGCATTTT
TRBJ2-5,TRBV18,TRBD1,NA,CASSPLGTDDNQETQYF,TGTGCCAGCTCACCACTTGGGACAGATGATAACCAAGAGACCCAGTACTTC
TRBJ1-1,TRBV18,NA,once,CASSNAGSPEAFF,TGTGCCAGCTCGAACGCAGGGTCCCCTGAAGCTTTCTTT
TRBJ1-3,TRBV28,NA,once,CASRSTGSGNTIYF,TGTGCCAGCAGGTCCACAGGGTCTGGAAACACCATATATTTT
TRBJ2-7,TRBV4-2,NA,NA,CASSQTESYEQYF,TGTGCCAGCAGCCAGACTGAGTCCTACGAGCAGTACTTC
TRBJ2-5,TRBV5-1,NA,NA,CASSPGTHQETQYF,TGCGCCAGCAGCCCAGGGACTCATCAAGAGACCCAGTACTTC
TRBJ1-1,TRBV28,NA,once,CASSPLPLPQVNTEAFF,TGTGCCAGCAGTCCCTTACCGCTCCCACAGGTAAACACTGAAGCTTTCTTT
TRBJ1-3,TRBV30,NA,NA,CARLEGNTIYF,TGTGCCCGCTTAGAGGGAAACACCATATATTTT
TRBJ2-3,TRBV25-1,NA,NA,CASSEWSSGSTDTQYF,TGTGCCAGCAGTGAATGGAGCTCAGGGAGCACAGATACGCAGTATTTT
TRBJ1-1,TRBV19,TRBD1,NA,CASGTGGRYTEAFF,TGTGCCAGTGGTACAGGGGGCAGATACACTGAAGCTTTCTTT
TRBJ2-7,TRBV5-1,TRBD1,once,CASSSDRGEDEQYF,TGCGCCAGCAGCTCCGACAGGGGAGAAGACGAGCAGTACTTC